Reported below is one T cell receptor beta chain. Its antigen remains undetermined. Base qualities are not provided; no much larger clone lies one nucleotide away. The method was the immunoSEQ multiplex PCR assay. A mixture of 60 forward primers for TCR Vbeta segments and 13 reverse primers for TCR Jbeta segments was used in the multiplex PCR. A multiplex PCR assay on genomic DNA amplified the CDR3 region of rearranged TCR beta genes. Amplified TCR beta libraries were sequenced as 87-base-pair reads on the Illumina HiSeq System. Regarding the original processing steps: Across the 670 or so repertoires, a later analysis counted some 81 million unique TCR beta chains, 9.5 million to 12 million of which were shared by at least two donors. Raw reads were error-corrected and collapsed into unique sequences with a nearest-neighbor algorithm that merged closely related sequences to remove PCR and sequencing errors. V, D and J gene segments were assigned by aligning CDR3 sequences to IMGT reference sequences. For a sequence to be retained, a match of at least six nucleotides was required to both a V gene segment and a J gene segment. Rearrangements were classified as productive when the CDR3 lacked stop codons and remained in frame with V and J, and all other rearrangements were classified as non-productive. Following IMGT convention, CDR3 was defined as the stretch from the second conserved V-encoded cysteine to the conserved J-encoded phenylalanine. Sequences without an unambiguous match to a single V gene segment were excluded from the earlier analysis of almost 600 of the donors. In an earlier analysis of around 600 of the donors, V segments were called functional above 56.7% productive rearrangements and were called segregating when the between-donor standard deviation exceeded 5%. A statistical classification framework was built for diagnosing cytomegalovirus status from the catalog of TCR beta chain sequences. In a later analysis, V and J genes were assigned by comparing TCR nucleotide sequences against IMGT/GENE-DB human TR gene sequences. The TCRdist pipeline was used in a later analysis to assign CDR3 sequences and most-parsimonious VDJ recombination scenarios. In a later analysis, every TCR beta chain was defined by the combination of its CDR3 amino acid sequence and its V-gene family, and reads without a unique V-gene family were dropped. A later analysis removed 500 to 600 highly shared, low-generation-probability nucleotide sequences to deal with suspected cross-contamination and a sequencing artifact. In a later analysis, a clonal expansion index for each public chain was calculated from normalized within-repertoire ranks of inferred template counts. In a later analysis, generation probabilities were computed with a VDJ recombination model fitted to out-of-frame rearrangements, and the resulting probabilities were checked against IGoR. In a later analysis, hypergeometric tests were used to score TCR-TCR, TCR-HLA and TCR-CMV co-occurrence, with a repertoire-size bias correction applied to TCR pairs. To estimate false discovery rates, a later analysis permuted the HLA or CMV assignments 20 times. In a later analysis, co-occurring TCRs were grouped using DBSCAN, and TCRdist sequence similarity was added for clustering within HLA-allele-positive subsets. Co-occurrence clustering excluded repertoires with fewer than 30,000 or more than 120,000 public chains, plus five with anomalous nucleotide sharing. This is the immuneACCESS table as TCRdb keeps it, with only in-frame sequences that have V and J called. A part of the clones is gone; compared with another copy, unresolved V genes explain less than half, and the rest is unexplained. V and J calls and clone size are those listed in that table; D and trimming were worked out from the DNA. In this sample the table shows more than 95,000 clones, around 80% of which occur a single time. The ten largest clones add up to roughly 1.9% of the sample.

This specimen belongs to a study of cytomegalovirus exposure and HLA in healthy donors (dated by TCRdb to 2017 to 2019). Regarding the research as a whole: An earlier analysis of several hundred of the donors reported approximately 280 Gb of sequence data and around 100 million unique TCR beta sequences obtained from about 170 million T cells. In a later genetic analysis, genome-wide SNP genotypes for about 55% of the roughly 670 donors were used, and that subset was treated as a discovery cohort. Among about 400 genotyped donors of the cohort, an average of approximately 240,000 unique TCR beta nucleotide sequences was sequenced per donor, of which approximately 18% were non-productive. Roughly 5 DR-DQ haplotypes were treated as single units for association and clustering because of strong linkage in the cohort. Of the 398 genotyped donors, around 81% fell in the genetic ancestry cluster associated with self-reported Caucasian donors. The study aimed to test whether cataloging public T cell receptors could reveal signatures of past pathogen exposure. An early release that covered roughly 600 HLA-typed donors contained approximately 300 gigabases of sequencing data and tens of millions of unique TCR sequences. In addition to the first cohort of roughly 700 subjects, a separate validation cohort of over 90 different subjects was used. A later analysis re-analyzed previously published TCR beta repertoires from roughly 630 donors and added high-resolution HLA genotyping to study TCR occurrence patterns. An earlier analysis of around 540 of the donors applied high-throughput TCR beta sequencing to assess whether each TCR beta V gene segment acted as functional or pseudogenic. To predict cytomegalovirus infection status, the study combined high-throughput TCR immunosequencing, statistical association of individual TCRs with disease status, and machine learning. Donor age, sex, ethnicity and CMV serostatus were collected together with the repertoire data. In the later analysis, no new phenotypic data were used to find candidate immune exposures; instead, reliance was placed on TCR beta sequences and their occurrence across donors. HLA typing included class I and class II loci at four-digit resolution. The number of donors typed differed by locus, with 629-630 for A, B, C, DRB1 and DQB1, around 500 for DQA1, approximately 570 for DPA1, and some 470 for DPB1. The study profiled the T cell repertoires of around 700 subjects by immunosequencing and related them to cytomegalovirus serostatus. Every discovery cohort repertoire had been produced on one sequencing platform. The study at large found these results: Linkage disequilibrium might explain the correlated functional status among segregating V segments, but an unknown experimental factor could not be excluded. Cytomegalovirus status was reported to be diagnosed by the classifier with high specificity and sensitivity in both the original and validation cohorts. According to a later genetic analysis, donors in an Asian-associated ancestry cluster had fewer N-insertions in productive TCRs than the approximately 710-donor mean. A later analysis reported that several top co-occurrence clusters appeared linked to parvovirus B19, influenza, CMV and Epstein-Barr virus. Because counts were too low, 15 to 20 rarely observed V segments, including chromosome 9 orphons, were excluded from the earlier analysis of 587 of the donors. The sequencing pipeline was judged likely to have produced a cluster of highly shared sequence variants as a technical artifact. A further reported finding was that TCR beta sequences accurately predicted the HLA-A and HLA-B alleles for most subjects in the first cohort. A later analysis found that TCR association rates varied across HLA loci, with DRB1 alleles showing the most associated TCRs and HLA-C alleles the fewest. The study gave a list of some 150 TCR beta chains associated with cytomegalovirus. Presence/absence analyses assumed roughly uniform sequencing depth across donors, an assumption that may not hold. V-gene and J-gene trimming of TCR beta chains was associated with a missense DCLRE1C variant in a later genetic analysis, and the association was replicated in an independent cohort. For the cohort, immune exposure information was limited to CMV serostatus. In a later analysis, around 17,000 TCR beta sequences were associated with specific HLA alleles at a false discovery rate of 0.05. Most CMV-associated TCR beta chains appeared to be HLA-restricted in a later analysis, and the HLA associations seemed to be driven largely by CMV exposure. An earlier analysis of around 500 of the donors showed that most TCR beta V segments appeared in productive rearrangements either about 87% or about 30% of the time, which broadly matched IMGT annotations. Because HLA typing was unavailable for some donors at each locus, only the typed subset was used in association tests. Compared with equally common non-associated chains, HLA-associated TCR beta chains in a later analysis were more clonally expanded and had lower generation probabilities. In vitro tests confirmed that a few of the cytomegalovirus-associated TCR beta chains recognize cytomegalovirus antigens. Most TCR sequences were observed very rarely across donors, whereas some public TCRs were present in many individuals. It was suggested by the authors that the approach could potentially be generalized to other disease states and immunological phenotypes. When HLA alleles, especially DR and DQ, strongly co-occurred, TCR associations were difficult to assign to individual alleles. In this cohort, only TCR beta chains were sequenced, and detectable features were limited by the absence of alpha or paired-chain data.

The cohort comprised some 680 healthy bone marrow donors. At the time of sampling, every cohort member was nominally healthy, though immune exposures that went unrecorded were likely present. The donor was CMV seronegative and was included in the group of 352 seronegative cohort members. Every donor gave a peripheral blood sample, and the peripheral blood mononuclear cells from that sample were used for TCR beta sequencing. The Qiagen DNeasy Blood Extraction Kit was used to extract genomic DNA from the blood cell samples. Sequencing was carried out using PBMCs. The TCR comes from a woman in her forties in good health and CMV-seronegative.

The CDR3 region has the sequence CASSLEPPGHLSGELFF. The nucleotide sequence reads TGTGCCAGCAGCTTAGAACCCCCGGGACACCTTAGTGGGGAGCTGTTTTTT. The rearranged chain carries TRBV7-6 and TRBJ2-2; a tentative D match to TRBD1 spans 6 bases. CDR1 and CDR2 were assigned from the germline V gene as SGHVS and FNYEAQ. V was cut back by 1 base and J by 8 bases, leaving a gap of 20 bases between them. The CDR3 numbers 17 residues from cysteine through phenylalanine. The entry retains the CDR3 DNA only, 51 bases that are in frame from base 1. Reference TRBV7-6 and TRBJ2-2 genes cover what lies past the CDR3, so the full variable domain is GAGVSQSPRYKVTKRGQDVALRCDPISGHVSLYWYRQALGQGPEFLTYFNYEAQQDKSGLPNDRFSAERPEGSISTLTIQRTEQRDSAMYRCASSLEPPGHLSGELFFGEGSRLTVL.